Each of the 9 T cell receptor beta chains below was sequenced from the same sample in a study of blood T cell repertoires in COVID-19. Only in-frame clones appear in the TCRdb table, and some are missing; sequencing was by immunoSEQ multiplex PCR. The sample gives about 100,000 clones, roughly 79% of which show up once; 9.5% to 13% is in the top ten. Input material: peripheral blood. The receptors originated from a woman in her 70s with acute or convalescent COVID-19.

The gene calls are TRBV20-1 and TRBJ2-1; D remains ambiguous. The germline V and J ends were trimmed by 3 bases and 10 bases, with 13 bases remaining between them. Germline V gene sequence: CDR1 DFQATT, CDR2 SNEGSKA (reference sequence). The CDR3 is 12 amino acids. The CDR3 loop reads CSASPTRLEQFF. CDR3 nucleotide sequence: TGCAGTGCTAGTCCCACGAGACTGGAGCAGTTCTTC.

The gene calls are TRBV4-2 and TRBJ2-5; D call uncertain. The V gene lost 2 bases and the J gene lost 5 bases, with 12 bases spanning the gap. This CDR3 has 14 residues. CDR1 and CDR2 (germline): LGHNA, YNFKEQ. CDR3 sequence (DNA): TGTGCCAGCAGCCAATATAGCTTGCAGGAGACCCAGTACTTC. This encodes CASSQYSLQETQYF.

This chain links TRBV18 with TRBJ2-2; D ambiguous. The germline V and J ends were trimmed by 1 base and 1 base, with 10 bases remaining between them. This CDR3 comprises 16 residues. Germline CDR1 is KGHSH and CDR2 is LQKENI. The CDR3 spells CASSPRRDMNTGELFF. For the CDR3, the DNA is TGTGCCAGCTCACCACGGCGAGACATGAACACCGGGGAGCTGTTTTTT. The variable domain in full, completed from reference TRBV18 and TRBJ2-2, reads NAGVMQNPRHLVRRRGQEARLRCSPMKGHSHVYWYRQLPEEGLKFMVYLQKENIIDESGMPKERFSAEFPKEGPSILRIQQVVRGDSAAYFCASSPRRDMNTGELFFGEGSRLTVL.

The chain links TRBV2 to TRBJ1-1, with D hard to call. Germline V CDR1 and CDR2: SNHLY, FYNNEI. This CDR3 is 13 amino acids long. The ends were cut back, 10 bases at V and 4 bases at J, with 16 bases in the middle. CDR3 bases: TGTGCCACCATTACACGGCTAGTCACTGAAGCTTTCTTT. Its translation: CATITRLVTEAFF.

The sample holds one count of this clone. The V and J genes are TRBV6-5 and TRBJ1-4, with D uncertain. The V and J ends lost 6 bases and 5 bases respectively, with 4 bases between them. The germline V gene has CDR1 MNHEY and CDR2 SVGAGI. The CDR3 has 11 amino acids. The CDR3 sequence is CASRENEKLFF. The DNA of the CDR3 is TGTGCCAGCAGGGAGAATGAAAAACTGTTTTTT.

The chain carries TRBV4-1 and TRBJ1-1, with a possible D match to TRBD1 (6 bases). This CDR3 is built from 18 residues. V was clipped by 6 bases and J by 3 bases, with 26 bases between them. CDR1 and CDR2 (germline): MGHRA, YSYEKL. The CDR3 region is CASSLQGKRGAGDTEAFF. CDR3 sequence (DNA): TGCGCCAGCAGTCTACAGGGTAAGAGAGGGGCAGGGGACACTGAAGCTTTCTTT.

This rearrangement joins TRBV7-3 to TRBJ2-2; D possibly corresponds to TRBD1 (5 bases). The CDR3 loop spans 16 amino acids. Deletions cut 5 bases from V and 1 base from J, with 14 bases between. Germline CDR1 is SGHTA and CDR2 is FQGTGA. CDR3 protein: CASSPGRQRNTGELFF. The CDR3 bases are TGTGCCAGCAGCCCTGGACGACAGCGGAACACCGGGGAGCTGTTTTTT.

The rearrangement uses TRBV4-3 and TRBJ1-5; TRBD1 might be the D (6 bases). The V end was cut by 4 bases, the J end by 5 bases, with 9 bases between. The germline V gene has CDR1 LGHNA and CDR2 YSLEER. The CDR3 totals 13 residues. The CDR3 DNA reads as TGCGCCAGCAGCCCTAACAGGGATCAGCCCCAGCATTTT. This encodes CASSPNRDQPQHF.

The CDR3 DNA is TGTGCCACCAGTGGGGCGGGCGGGAACACCGGGGAGCTGTTTTTT. As protein: CATSGAGGNTGELFF. The rearrangement joins TRBV24-1 to TRBJ2-2; possible D gene TRBD2, 5 bases. The CDR3 consists of 15 residues. Germline V gene lookup returns CDR1 KGHDR and CDR2 SFDVKD. V lost 5 bases, J lost 1 base, and 10 bases lay in between.